These 28 T cell receptor beta chains share one sample of origin, sequenced in a study of neurological immune-mediated disorders. Documented time point: longitudinal time-point 2. Via MiXCR, TCRdb re-called the 5' RACE reads, giving one row per CDR3 protein. The repertoire has some 60,000 distinct CDR3 sequences, roughly 9.7% of them found once; the top ten carry roughly an eighth. Material: PBMCs. The receptors were sampled from a man aged 30 to 45 in good health.

This clonotype was counted at least ten times. CDR3 nucleotides: TGCGCCAGCAGCCAAGAGTCGGTGGCAGTCTCTGGAAACACCATATATTTT. Protein: CASSQESVAVSGNTIYF. The chain employs TRBV4-1 and TRBJ1-3, with D hard to call. Germline CDR1 and CDR2: MGHRA and YSYEKL. Trimming took 0 bases from V and 0 from J, leaving 12 bases between them. This CDR3 comprises 17 residues.

This clonotype was observed many times. The rearrangement links TRBV20-1 to TRBJ2-5; 11 bases agree with TRBD2. The germline CDR1 and CDR2 sequences are DFQATT and SNEGSKA (reference sequence). Germline trimming cut 3 bases from V and 3 bases from J; bases unmatched to any gene: 3. The CDR3 has 14 amino acids. This chain's CDR3 is CSASLTSGEETQYF. CDR3 bases: TGCAGTGCTAGCTTGACTAGCGGGGAAGAGACCCAGTACTTC.

This clonotype was counted many times. The CDR3 DNA reads TGCAGTGCTAGAGATCAAAGCGGGGGCACAGATACGCAGTATTTT. It encodes CSARDQSGGTDTQYF. The V and J genes are TRBV20-1 and TRBJ2-3; TRBD2 matches 7 bases. CDR3 length: 15 amino acids. V shed 0 bases, J shed 1 base, and the junction held 4 bases outside the gene matches. CDR1 and CDR2 (germline): DFQATT, SNEGSKA (reference sequence).

This clonotype has at least ten counts. The chain couples TRBV10-3 to TRBJ2-3; 7 positions match TRBD1. With 6 bases clipped from V and 0 bases from J, the junction kept 0 bases outside the gene matches. From germline, CDR1 is ENHRY and CDR2 SYGVKD. This CDR3 region has 13 residues. CDR3 coding DNA: TGTGCCATCAGGGGACAGAGCACAGATACGCAGTATTTT. Translated, it gives CAIRGQSTDTQYF.

The table lists this clonotype with many counts. This chain connects TRBV5-1 to TRBJ2-4, with D perhaps matching TRBD1 or TRBD2 (5 bases each). The germline V gene encodes CDR1 SGHRS and CDR2 YFSETQ. This CDR3 has 14 residues. V was pared by 3 bases and J by 3 bases, with 10 bases between. DNA for the CDR3: TGCGCCAGCAGCTGGGGACCCCACAAAAACATTCAGTACTTC. It is translated as CASSWGPHKNIQYF. Together with reference TRBV5-1 and TRBJ2-4, the CDR3 gives the full variable domain: KAGVTQTPRYLIKTRGQQVTLSCSPISGHRSVSWYQQTPGQGLQFLFEYFSETQRNKGNFPGRFSGRQFSNSRSEMNVSTLELGDSALYLCASSWGPHKNIQYFGAGTRLSVL.

This clonotype was found a few times. The gene calls are TRBV5-1 and TRBJ2-1; 12 nucleotides agree with TRBD1. CDR1 is SGHRS, CDR2 YFSETQ, per germline. The CDR3 consists of 15 residues. The V gene end was trimmed by 4 bases and the J gene end by 8 bases; junction bases not matched to a gene: 7. CDR3 region: CASSEGQGALDEQFF. The CDR3 DNA reads TGCGCCAGCAGCGAGGGACAGGGGGCTTTAGATGAGCAGTTCTTC.

This clonotype was recorded at least ten times. The CDR3 coding sequence is TGCGCCAGCAGCTTAGGGCAGGCCTACACTAATGAAAAACTGTTTTTT. Its translation: CASSLGQAYTNEKLFF. The chain carries TRBV5-1 and TRBJ1-4; no clear D gene. CDR1 is SGHRS and CDR2 is YFSETQ in the germline V gene. The CDR3 length is 16 residues. V was clipped by 2 bases and J by 2 bases, with 13 bases between them. The complete variable domain, with remaining parts taken from reference TRBV5-1 and TRBJ1-4, reads KAGVTQTPRYLIKTRGQQVTLSCSPISGHRSVSWYQQTPGQGLQFLFEYFSETQRNKGNFPGRFSGRQFSNSRSEMNVSTLELGDSALYLCASSLGQAYTNEKLFFGSGTQLSVL.

This clonotype has a count of ten or more. This chain connects TRBV29-1 to TRBJ1-1; D is possibly TRBD1 (5 bases). V gave up 4 bases and J gave up 4 bases, with 16 bases separating them. The CDR3 has 14 residues. The germline V gene encodes CDR1 SQVTM and CDR2 ANQGSEA. The CDR3: CSVGPGTGATEAFF. CDR3 coding DNA: TGCAGCGTTGGGCCCGGGACGGGAGCCACTGAAGCTTTCTTT.

This clonotype was found a few times. The chain links TRBV15 to TRBJ2-1; 8 bases match TRBD1. The CDR3 consists of 16 residues. The V segment lost 3 bases and the J segment 1 base; nucleotides outside the gene matches: 5. Looked up from germline, CDR1 is LNHNV and CDR2 is YYDKDF (reference sequence). DNA for the CDR3: TGTGCCACCAGCAGCGTCAGGGGGCAATCCTACAATGAGCAGTTCTTC. Protein: CATSSVRGQSYNEQFF.

This clonotype has at least ten counts. The V gene is TRBV10-2, the J gene TRBJ1-6, with D uncertain. The germline V gene encodes CDR1 WSHSY and CDR2 SAAADI. The length of the CDR3 is 13 residues. V lost 3 bases and J 11 bases, leaving 11 bases between the germline ends. CDR3 sequence (DNA): TGCGCCAGCAGTGAAAGATGGGTGGCACCCCTCCACTTT. This codes for CASSERWVAPLHF.

This clonotype was picked up many times. The chain carries TRBV12-3 or TRBV12-4 and TRBJ1-2, with D possibly TRBD1 on 5 matching bases. This CDR3 region has 15 residues. The germline V and J ends were trimmed by 7 bases and 4 bases, with 19 bases remaining between them. CDR3 coding DNA: TGTGCCAGCACCCGGGGACTGATATCGAGCTATGGCTACACCTTC. Amino acids: CASTRGLISSYGYTF.

There are many counts of this clonotype. The chain carries TRBV3-1 and TRBJ1-5; weak D call: TRBD1 (6 bases). Germline V lookup: CDR1 LGHDT, CDR2 YNNKEL (reference sequence). The length of the CDR3 is 18 residues. Deletions cut 1 base from V and 5 bases from J, with 21 bases between. CDR3 coding DNA: TGTGCCAGCAGCCAAGCCGCGCAGGGGATCCCAGGCGATCAGCCCCAGCATTTT. It translates to CASSQAAQGIPGDQPQHF.

This clonotype came up many times. CDR3 loop: CASSQVFYEQYF. In DNA, the CDR3 is TGTGCCAGCAGCCAAGTCTTCTACGAGCAGTACTTC. The chain uses TRBV14 and TRBJ2-7; D remains unclear. Germline-derived CDR1 and CDR2 are SGHDN and FVKESK. The CDR3 spans 12 residues. V lost 1 base and J 3 bases, leaving 4 bases between the germline ends.

The sample holds many counts of this clonotype. The chain is built from TRBV5-6 and TRBJ1-2, with 8 bases lining up with TRBD1. Trimming removed 1 base from V and 7 bases from J; junction bases left unmatched: 3. CDR3 length: 13 residues. Germline V gives CDR1 SGHDT, CDR2 YYEEEE. This chain's CDR3 is CASSLRTGPGYTF. CDR3 bases: TGTGCCAGCAGCTTGAGGACAGGGCCTGGCTACACCTTC.

Ten or more counts support this clonotype. The chain links TRBV28 to TRBJ1-3, with 9 bases fitting TRBD1. Per the germline V gene, CDR1 is MDHEN and CDR2 is SYDVKM. CDR3 length equals 18 residues. The V segment lost 7 bases and the J segment 1 base; nucleotides outside the gene matches: 14. The CDR3 nucleotides are TGTGCCAGCAATCCGCCACAGGGGGCATGGATGTCTGGAAACACCATATATTTT. Protein: CASNPPQGAWMSGNTIYF.

This clonotype came up many times. This chain joins TRBV6-5 and TRBJ2-2; the D call may be TRBD1 or TRBD2 (5 bases each). The V gene lost 7 bases and the J gene lost 4 bases, with 13 bases spanning the gap. CDR1 and CDR2 (germline): MNHEY, SVGAGI. This CDR3 has 14 residues. This CDR3 reads CASMRQGATGELFF. The CDR3 region has the DNA TGTGCCAGCATGAGGCAGGGAGCCACCGGGGAGCTGTTTTTT.

This clonotype has ten or more counts. The genes are TRBV19 and TRBJ1-5; D is ambiguous. This CDR3 is built from 16 residues. Deletions cut 3 bases from V and 0 bases from J, with 12 bases between. CDR1 is LNHDA, CDR2 SQIVND, per germline (reference sequence). The CDR3 sequence: CASSMESVNSNQPQHF. The CDR3, as DNA: TGTGCCAGTAGTATGGAAAGTGTTAATAGCAATCAGCCCCAGCATTTT.

In its sample, this clonotype is medium-sized. The chain uses TRBV5-1 and TRBJ2-1, with TRBD2 matching over 7 bases. J lost 0 bases, V lost 0 bases, and 0 bases had no gene match. This CDR3 spans 15 amino acids. Germline V gene data show CDR1 as SGHRS and CDR2 as YFSETQ. The CDR3 sequence is CASSLGGSSYNEQFF. The CDR3 coding sequence is TGCGCCAGCAGCTTGGGCGGGAGCTCCTACAATGAGCAGTTCTTC.

This clonotype has a count of ten or more. This chain links TRBV20-1 with TRBJ2-7; 12 nucleotides align to TRBD1. Trimming took 6 bases from V and 5 from J; bases not matched to a gene: 2. The CDR3 is 12 amino acids. Germline CDR1 is DFQATT and CDR2 is SNEGSKA (reference sequence). CDR3 coding DNA: TGCAGTGCAGGGACAGGGGGCAACGAGCAGTACTTC. Its protein product is CSAGTGGNEQYF.

This clonotype occurred many times. This chain uses TRBV28 with TRBJ2-2; 9 bases map to TRBD2. The CDR3 spans 15 residues. The germline CDR1 and CDR2 sequences are MDHEN and SYDVKM. V shed 8 bases, J shed 1 base, and the junction held 5 bases outside the gene matches. In DNA form, the CDR3 reads TGTGCCAGCCGAGGAGCGGGAGGGAACACCGGGGAGCTGTTTTTT. It specifies CASRGAGGNTGELFF.

Many counts were recorded for this clonotype. The chain combines TRBV11-2 with TRBJ2-7, with 11 nucleotides matching TRBD2. In germline, CDR1 is SGHAT, CDR2 FQNNGV. The V segment lost 5 bases and the J segment 9 bases; nucleotides outside the gene matches: 15. The CDR3 consists of 16 residues. CDR3 protein: CASSANGLAGSDTQYF. The DNA of the CDR3 is TGTGCCAGCAGCGCTAACGGACTAGCGGGTTCTGATACGCAGTACTTC.

This clonotype was picked up many times. The chain links TRBV3-1 to TRBJ2-1; a possible D gene is TRBD1 (6 bases). This CDR3 has 13 amino acids. Trimming removed 4 bases at V and 10 bases at J, with 14 bases between. In germline, CDR1 is LGHDT, CDR2 YNNKEL (reference sequence). The DNA of the CDR3 is TGTGCCAGCAGCCCTCTCGAAGGGACAGAGCAGTTCTTC. Amino acid sequence: CASSPLEGTEQFF.

This clonotype was seen ten or more times. This chain links TRBV7-2 with TRBJ1-6; D gene uncertain. Deletions cut 6 bases from V and 9 bases from J, with 9 bases between. Germline V CDR1 and CDR2: SGHTA, FQGNSA. The length of the CDR3 is 12 residues. DNA of the CDR3: TGTGCCAGCAGTGAATGGGGTTCACCCCTCCACTTT. Residues: CASSEWGSPLHF.

The table lists this clonotype with many counts. This chain uses TRBV27 with TRBJ2-7; possibly TRBD2 for D (6 bases). The CDR3 is 16 amino acids. The V end lost 5 bases, the J end lost 3 bases, and 20 bases lay between the germline ends. The V gene's germline CDR1 is MNHEY and CDR2 SMNVEV (reference sequence). The CDR3 nucleotides read TGTGCCAGCAGTGTTAAGCGGGCTCCAGCCTTCTACGAGCAGTACTTC. Translating it yields CASSVKRAPAFYEQYF.

This clonotype was recorded at least ten times. The chain combines TRBV20-1 with TRBJ2-3; D could derive from TRBD1 or TRBD2 (5 bases each). V dropped 4 bases and J dropped 5 bases, with 22 bases sitting between them. Germline-derived CDR1 and CDR2 are DFQATT and SNEGSKA (reference sequence). This CDR3 has 16 residues. CDR3 DNA sequence: TGCAGTGCTATGGGACCTCACCCCAGGGCTGGAGATACGCAGTATTTT. This sequence encodes CSAMGPHPRAGDTQYF.

This clonotype was observed at least ten times. The rearrangement joins TRBV9 to TRBJ2-1; D unclear. From germline, CDR1 is SGDLS and CDR2 YYNGEE. The CDR3 runs 14 residues. The V and J ends lost 4 bases and 0 bases respectively, with 8 bases between them. CDR3 DNA: TGTGCCAGCAGCCCCCCCCCCTCCTACAATGAGCAGTTCTTC. It specifies CASSPPPSYNEQFF.

This clonotype was found many times. V usage is TRBV5-1 and J usage is TRBJ2-7; TRBD2 agrees at 12 bases. The CDR3 has 17 amino acids. Germline V lookup: CDR1 SGHRS, CDR2 YFSETQ. Unmatched junction bases numbered 7, after V lost 2 bases and J lost 1 base. The CDR3 region is CASSFIPLAGGSYEQYF. In nucleotides, the CDR3 is TGCGCCAGCAGCTTCATCCCACTAGCGGGAGGATCCTACGAGCAGTACTTC.

This clonotype occurred many times. The chain couples TRBV4-2 to TRBJ2-1; 12 bases are shared with TRBD2. The CDR3 covers 16 residues. From germline, CDR1 is LGHNA and CDR2 YNFKEQ. J lost 5 bases, V lost 0 bases, and 2 bases had no gene match. The CDR3 DNA follows: TGTGCCAGCAGCCAAGAACTAGCGGGAGGAAACAATGAGCAGTTCTTC. Protein product: CASSQELAGGNNEQFF.